The 22 T cell receptor beta chains given below trace back to one sample, sequenced in a study of T cell responses to AZD1222 COVID-19 vaccine. Method: immunoSEQ multiplex PCR; TCRdb's copy keeps in-frame clones and lacks some. The table records around 200,000 clones, around 88% of them present only once. This specimen consisted of peripheral blood, obtained on day 0 of AZD1222 vaccination. The receptor set was obtained from an adult in good health.

This clone was recorded once. This chain joins TRBV6-4 and TRBJ1-1; D perhaps matches TRBD1 (5 bases). Trimming removed 0 bases from V and 8 bases from J, with 13 bases in between. Germline CDR1 MRHNA, CDR2 SNTAGT. This CDR3 comprises 14 residues. CDR3 nucleotide sequence: TGTGCCAGCAGTGACTCTGGGGGACCTCCCGAAGCTTTCTTT. This translates into CASSDSGGPPEAFF.

The chain has TRBV29-1 and TRBJ2-2, with 11 nucleotides matching TRBD1. Trimming removed 4 bases from V and 8 bases from J; junction bases left unmatched: 6. The CDR3 covers 14 residues. The germline gives CDR1 SQVTM, CDR2 ANQGSEA. DNA for the CDR3: TGCAGCGTTGCCAGGACAGGGGGCTCGGGGGAGCTGTTTTTT. Translating it yields CSVARTGGSGELFF.

The genes are TRBV28 and TRBJ2-5; tentative D call: TRBD1 (5 bases). Germline CDR1 reads MDHEN; CDR2 reads SYDVKM. This CDR3 spans 11 amino acids. The germline V and J ends were trimmed by 8 bases and 4 bases, with 8 bases remaining between them. CDR3 nucleotides: TGTGCCAGCGCCCAGGGAGAGACCCAGTACTTC. Translating gives CASAQGETQYF.

J is TRBJ2-1 and V is TRBV15; the D gene is possibly TRBD2 (5 bases). The CDR3 is 14 residues long. CDR1 and CDR2 (germline): LNHNV, YYDKDF (reference sequence). Trimming took 3 bases from V and 2 from J, leaving 8 bases between them. This CDR3 reads CATSRGATYNEQFF. CDR3 nucleotide sequence: TGTGCCACCAGCAGGGGAGCCACCTACAATGAGCAGTTCTTC.

The chain is built from TRBV5-1 and TRBJ2-3; 7 bases line up with TRBD2. Germline V gene lookup returns CDR1 SGHRS and CDR2 YFSETQ. Losses at the gene ends were 4 bases for V and 4 bases for J; bases not matched to a gene: 12. This CDR3 contains 16 residues. The chain's CDR3 is CASSLGGTHGADTQYF. In nucleotides, the CDR3 is TGCGCCAGCAGCCTGGGGGGGACGCACGGGGCAGATACGCAGTATTTT.

This clone occurred once. V is TRBV9 and J is TRBJ2-1; D may be TRBD2 (5 bases). Trimming stripped 3 bases from V and 6 bases from J, with 13 bases between. From germline, CDR1 is SGDLS and CDR2 YYNGEE. The CDR3 is 14 residues long. CDR3 residues: CASSGARTGNEQFF. DNA for the CDR3: TGTGCCAGCAGCGGCGCCAGGACTGGCAATGAGCAGTTCTTC. The full variable domain, rest sourced from reference TRBV9 and TRBJ2-1, is DSGVTQTPKHLITATGQRVTLRCSPRSGDLSVYWYQQSLDQGLQFLIQYYNGEERAKGNILERFSAQQFPDLHSELNLSSLELGDSALYFCASSGARTGNEQFFGPGTRLTVL.

This clone was seen just once. The gene calls are TRBV6-2 or TRBV6-3 and TRBJ1-5; possibly TRBD1 for D (5 bases). V lost 5 bases, J lost 10 bases, and 18 bases lay in between. This CDR3 spans 14 amino acids. Germline V lookup: CDR1 MNHEY, CDR2 SVGEGT. The CDR3 region is CASSEPRDSDPQHF. CDR3 DNA: TGTGCCAGCAGTGAGCCTAGGGACTCAGATCCCCAGCATTTT.

The chain carries TRBV14 and TRBJ1-2; D is uncertain. Germline CDR1 is SGHDN and CDR2 is FVKESK. The CDR3 consists of 11 residues. V was trimmed by 2 bases and J by 9 bases, leaving 7 bases between them. The CDR3 region is CASSQQNRYTF. In nucleotides, the CDR3 is TGTGCCAGCAGCCAACAGAATCGCTACACCTTC. Combining the CDR3 with reference TRBV14 and TRBJ1-2 gives the whole variable domain EAGVTQFPSHSVIEKGQTVTLRCDPISGHDNLYWYRRVMGKEIKFLLHFVKESKQDESGMPNNRFLAERTGGTYSTLKVQPAELEDSGVYFCASSQQNRYTFGSGTRLTVV.

The chain joins TRBV6-5 to TRBJ1-5, with D perhaps TRBD1 (6 bases). The CDR3 spans 14 residues. Germline assignment: CDR1 MNHEY and CDR2 SVGAGI. The ends were cut back, 8 bases at V and 6 bases at J, with 17 bases in the middle. The CDR3 DNA reads TGTGCCAGCGCAGATGGGGGCGGGAGTCAGCCCCAGCATTTT. It translates to CASADGGGSQPQHF.

The chain combines TRBV5-5 with TRBJ1-1, with a tentative D call TRBD1 (6 bases). Trimming left V 5 bases short and J 5 bases short, with 10 bases between. CDR3 size: 12 residues. Germline CDR1 and CDR2: SGHKS and YYEKEE (reference sequence). The CDR3, as DNA: TGTGCCAGCAGTCACACAGGGACTGAAGCTTTCTTT. This sequence encodes CASSHTGTEAFF.

The gene calls are TRBV5-6 and TRBJ2-7, with 7 bases identical to TRBD2. J lost 0 bases, V lost 4 bases, and 7 bases had no gene match. The germline V gene has CDR1 SGHDT and CDR2 YYEEEE. The CDR3 extends over 15 amino acids. The CDR3 nucleotides read TGTGCCAGCAGCCGTGGGGGGGTTAACTCCTACGAGCAGTACTTC. Amino acid sequence: CASSRGGVNSYEQYF.

The chain links TRBV11-2 to TRBJ2-3; perhaps TRBD2 as D (6 bases). The V and J ends lost 1 base and 1 base respectively, with 12 bases between them. Per the germline V gene, CDR1 is SGHAT and CDR2 is FQNNGV. The CDR3 loop spans 16 amino acids. CDR3 protein: CASSLGGVPRTDTQYF. The CDR3 DNA sequence: TGTGCCAGCAGCTTAGGCGGGGTCCCTCGCACAGATACGCAGTATTTT. Variable domain in full (rest from reference TRBV11-2 and TRBJ2-3): EAGVAQSPRYKIIEKRQSVAFWCNPISGHATLYWYQQILGQGPKLLIQFQNNGVVDDSQLPKDRFSAERLKGVDSTLKIQPAKLEDSAVYLCASSLGGVPRTDTQYFGPGTRLTVL.

V is TRBV29-1 and J is TRBJ2-7; weak D call: TRBD2 (6 bases). V was trimmed by 7 bases and J by 5 bases, leaving 15 bases between them. The length of the CDR3 is 12 residues. The germline V gene encodes CDR1 SQVTM and CDR2 ANQGSEA. This CDR3 reads CSASGPADEQYF. DNA of the CDR3: TGCAGCGCCAGCGGGCCAGCGGACGAGCAGTACTTC.

This chain connects TRBV12-5 to TRBJ2-7; D is possibly TRBD1 (5 bases). CDR3 length: 13 amino acids. Trimming took 5 bases from V and 6 from J, leaving 14 bases between them. Per the germline V gene, CDR1 is LGHNT and CDR2 is FRNRAP. CDR3 coding DNA: TGTGCTAGTGGTCCCAATCAGGGTGGCGAGCAGTACTTC. Protein sequence: CASGPNQGGEQYF.

The genes are TRBV14 and TRBJ2-1, with 7 bases fitting TRBD1. CDR1 and CDR2 from the germline V gene are SGHDN and FVKESK. V was pared by 2 bases and J by 1 base, with 8 bases of the junction left unmatched. The CDR3 is 17 residues long. CDR3 sequence reads: CASSQSLGRGSYNEQFF. CDR3 coding DNA: TGTGCCAGCAGCCAATCTCTAGGCAGGGGGTCCTACAATGAGCAGTTCTTC.

The chain employs TRBV7-8 and TRBJ1-2, with D unresolved. Between the trimmed V and J ends, which lost 4 bases and 1 base, there was a span of 16 bases. Per germline, CDR1 SGHVS and CDR2 FQNEAQ. The CDR3 extends over 16 amino acids. The CDR3 is CASSSQIGLNNYGYTF. In nucleotides, the CDR3 is TGTGCCAGCAGCTCCCAGATAGGTTTAAATAACTATGGCTACACCTTC.

The V gene is TRBV6-4, the J gene TRBJ2-1, with D perhaps matching TRBD2 (6 bases). V was cut by 6 bases and J by 5 bases, with 17 bases left in between. CDR3 size: 15 residues. The V gene's germline CDR1 is MRHNA and CDR2 SNTAGT. The CDR3 region has the DNA TGTGCCAGCAGAAGATGGGCGGGACGGGACAATGAGCAGTTCTTC. Translation gives CASRRWAGRDNEQFF.

J is TRBJ2-5 and V is TRBV10-3, with 7 bases that match TRBD2. Germline V lookup: CDR1 ENHRY, CDR2 SYGVKD. The CDR3 has 14 amino acids. Trimming cost V 6 bases and J 0 bases; bases outside gene matches: 4. The CDR3 sequence is CAIRASGDQETQYF. The CDR3 DNA reads TGTGCCATCAGGGCAAGCGGGGACCAAGAGACCCAGTACTTC.

V and J are TRBV13 and TRBJ1-2; 7 bases align to TRBD1. The germline V gene encodes CDR1 PRHDT and CDR2 FYEKMQ (reference sequence). This CDR3 is 14 amino acids long. The trim removed 4 bases at V and 8 bases at J, leaving 10 bases unmatched. In DNA, the CDR3 is TGTGCCAGCAGCTCGGGACAGAACCCTTGGGGCTACACCTTC. Amino acids: CASSSGQNPWGYTF. Based on the CDR3 plus reference TRBV13 and TRBJ1-2, the full variable domain is AAGVIQSPRHLIKEKRETATLKCYPIPRHDTVYWYQQGPGQDPQFLISFYEKMQSDKGSIPDRFSAQQFSDYHSELNMSSLELGDSALYFCASSSGQNPWGYTFGSGTRLTVV.

V gene TRBV7-9 combines with J gene TRBJ2-7; D gene uncertain. Germline CDR1 is SEHNR and CDR2 is FQNEAQ (reference sequence). The CDR3 has 13 residues. V was clipped by 8 bases and J by 0 bases, with 11 bases between them. CDR3 region: CASGDMSSYEQYF. The CDR3 DNA reads as TGTGCCAGCGGAGACATGAGCTCCTACGAGCAGTACTTC.

The chain recombines TRBV27 with TRBJ2-7, with 9 bases identical to TRBD2. Trimming at V came to 6 bases and at J to 1 base, leaving 7 bases not matched to a gene. The germline V gene has CDR1 MNHEY and CDR2 SMNVEV (reference sequence). The CDR3 totals 15 residues. The CDR3 sequence: CASRRETSGSYEQYF. DNA of the CDR3: TGTGCCAGCAGAAGGGAGACTAGCGGATCCTACGAGCAGTACTTC.

This chain uses TRBV6-5 with TRBJ2-5; no clear D gene. V was cut by 2 bases and J by 3 bases, with 7 bases left in between. The CDR3 contains 13 residues. CDR1 is MNHEY, CDR2 SVGAGI, per germline. The CDR3 loop reads CASSYGWEETQYF. The CDR3 DNA is TGTGCCAGCAGTTACGGTTGGGAAGAGACCCAGTACTTC.